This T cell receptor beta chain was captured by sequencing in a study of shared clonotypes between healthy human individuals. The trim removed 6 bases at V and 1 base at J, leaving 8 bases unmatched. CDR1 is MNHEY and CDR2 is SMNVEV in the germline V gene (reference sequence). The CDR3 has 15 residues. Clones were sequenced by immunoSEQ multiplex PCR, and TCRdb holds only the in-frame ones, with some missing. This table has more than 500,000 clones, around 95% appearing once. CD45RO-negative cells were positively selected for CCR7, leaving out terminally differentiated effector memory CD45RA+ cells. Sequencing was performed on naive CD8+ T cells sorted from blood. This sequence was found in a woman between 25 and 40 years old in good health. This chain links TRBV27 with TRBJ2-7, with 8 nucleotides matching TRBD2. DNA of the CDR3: TGTGCCAGCAGGATCCTAGCGGGCGGTTCCTACGAGCAGTACTTC. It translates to CASRILAGGSYEQYF.